This T cell receptor beta chain is drawn from a study of T cell changes during pregnancy in multiple sclerosis. Only in-frame clones appear in the TCRdb table, and some are missing; sequencing was by immunoSEQ multiplex PCR. The profile shows roughly 86,000 clones, almost 95% of them singletons. The J segment lost 2 bases and the V segment lost 8 bases, leaving 7 bases of the junction unmatched. The CDR3 loop spans 14 amino acids. Germline-derived CDR1 and CDR2 are MNHEY and SMNVEV (reference sequence). This receptor was obtained from a female donor with multiple sclerosis, enrolled in a pregnancy study. The material sequenced was peripheral blood, taken in the first trimester of pregnancy. J is TRBJ2-7 and V is TRBV27; 9 bases are shared with TRBD1. In nucleotides, the CDR3 is TGTGCCAGCGGAAACCGGGACAGGGCCTACGAGCAGTACTTC. Protein sequence: CASGNRDRAYEQYF.